This entry describes one TCR beta chain. This record belongs to a study of T-cell memory formation after mild COVID-19. The V gene's germline CDR1 is SQVTM and CDR2 ANQGSEA. Between the trimmed V and J ends, which lost 4 bases and 5 bases, there was a span of 21 bases. The CDR3 consists of 16 residues. TCRdb ran MiXCR on the 5' RACE reads and lists one entry per CDR3 protein. The table includes a few hundred thousand distinct CDR3 sequences, under 25% detected once. The clonotype originates from an adult woman who had mild COVID-19 (a few samples of this study predate the infection). Cell type and time point are not known. The sequenced material came from PBMCs or a T cell subset sorted from them (not recorded which). This chain connects TRBV29-1 to TRBJ1-5; D possibly corresponds to TRBD1 (6 bases). This CDR3 is CSVVVFGTPLYQPQHF. CDR3 nucleotide sequence: TGCAGCGTTGTTGTTTTCGGGACACCTCTCTATCAGCCCCAGCATTTT. The full variable domain, in which reference TRBV29-1 and TRBJ1-5 provide the parts outside the CDR3, is SAVISQKPSRDICQRGTSLTIQCQVDSQVTMMFWYRQQPGQSLTLIATANQGSEATYESGFVIDKFPISRPNLTFSTLTVSNMSPEDSSIYLCSVVVFGTPLYQPQHFGDGTRLSIL.